Below are 20 T cell receptor beta chains sequenced from a single sample in a study of T cell responses to AZD1222 COVID-19 vaccine. This table comes from immunoSEQ multiplex PCR, and its TCRdb copy is limited to in-frame clones, with some not included. The profile shows roughly 80,000 clones, 80% to 90% of them singletons. The sample was peripheral blood, taken on day 0 of AZD1222 vaccination. The receptors shown here come from an adult in good health.

CDR3 protein: CASSHWGQSNEKLFF. The CDR3 DNA follows: TGTGCCAGCAGCCACTGGGGGCAGAGTAATGAAAAACTGTTTTTT. The genes are TRBV3-1 (or the pseudogene TRBV3-2) and TRBJ1-4; TRBD1 might be the D (6 bases). The CDR3 has 15 amino acids. Germline assignment: CDR1 LGHDT and CDR2 YNNKEL (reference sequence). V lost 3 bases and J lost 4, with 12 bases in between.

J is TRBJ2-4 and V is TRBV29-1; unclear D gene. The germline gives CDR1 SQVTM, CDR2 ANQGSEA. CDR3 length: 13 residues. The V gene lost 6 bases and the J gene lost 7 bases, with 16 bases spanning the gap. CDR3 region: CSVIDVAGNIQYF. Here the CDR3 DNA reads TGCAGCGTGATTGATGTGGCAGGTAACATTCAGTACTTC.

This chain uses TRBV24-1 with TRBJ2-1, with unresolved D. Between the trimmed V and J ends, which lost 4 bases and 0 bases, there was a span of 12 bases. The CDR3 consists of 16 residues. Per the germline V gene, CDR1 is KGHDR and CDR2 is SFDVKD. The CDR3 sequence: CATSDPNTISYNEQFF. The CDR3 DNA is TGTGCCACCAGTGACCCTAATACGATCTCCTACAATGAGCAGTTCTTC.

The chain recombines TRBV7-6 with TRBJ1-1, with 8 bases that match TRBD1. CDR1 is SGHVS and CDR2 is FNYEAQ in the germline V gene. V was clipped by 0 bases and J by 0 bases; unmatched bases: 3. The CDR3 is 16 amino acids. The CDR3 loop reads CASSLAQGAMNTEAFF. For the CDR3, the DNA is TGTGCCAGCAGCTTAGCTCAGGGGGCGATGAACACTGAAGCTTTCTTT.

The chain recombines TRBV3-1 (or the pseudogene TRBV3-2) with TRBJ1-1, with D perhaps TRBD1 (6 bases). CDR3 length: 17 amino acids. Per germline, CDR1 LGHDT and CDR2 YNNKEL (reference sequence). V lost 0 bases, J lost 2 bases, and 16 bases lay in between. CDR3 nucleotides: TGTGCCAGCAGCCAAGATTTAGGGGGGGTGGGTAACACTGAAGCTTTCTTT. The encoded protein is CASSQDLGGVGNTEAFF.

V usage is TRBV7-3 and J usage is TRBJ2-1, with TRBD1 matching 9 bases. After removal of 5 bases from V and 4 bases from J, the junction contained 6 bases not matched to a gene. Germline-derived CDR1 and CDR2 are SGHTA and FQGTGA. The CDR3 is 15 residues long. CDR3 residues: CASSIGTGIYNEQFF. Here the CDR3 DNA reads TGTGCCAGCAGCATCGGGACAGGGATATACAATGAGCAGTTCTTC.

This clone was recorded once. The CDR3 protein is CASSLEGTGRDGYTF. CDR3 nucleotide sequence: TGCGCCAGCAGCTTGGAAGGGACAGGACGTGATGGCTACACCTTC. V usage is TRBV5-1 and J usage is TRBJ1-2; 8 bases map to TRBD1. There are 15 residues in the CDR3. J lost 6 bases, V lost 0 bases, and 7 bases had no gene match. Germline-derived CDR1 and CDR2 are SGHRS and YFSETQ. Drawing the rest from reference TRBV5-1 and TRBJ1-2, the complete variable domain is KAGVTQTPRYLIKTRGQQVTLSCSPISGHRSVSWYQQTPGQGLQFLFEYFSETQRNKGNFPGRFSGRQFSNSRSEMNVSTLELGDSALYLCASSLEGTGRDGYTFGSGTRLTVV.

V is TRBV9 and J is TRBJ2-5; D is perhaps TRBD1 or TRBD2 (5 bases each). From germline, CDR1 is SGDLS and CDR2 YYNGEE. The CDR3 has 15 residues. V shed 0 bases and J shed 5 bases, with 14 bases lying between them. CDR3 coding DNA: TGTGCCAGCAGCGTAGCTGGGACCGTGGGGGAGACCCAGTACTTC. This codes for CASSVAGTVGETQYF.

The rearrangement uses TRBV30 and TRBJ2-5; 9 nucleotides match TRBD1. The V gene's germline CDR1 is GTSNPN and CDR2 SVGIG (reference sequence). This CDR3 has 13 amino acids. The junction had 6 bases not matched to a gene; V was cut back by 8 bases and J by 2 bases. As DNA, the CDR3 is TGTGCCAGAGAGACAGGGGGACAAGAGACCCAGTACTTC. Its protein product is CARETGGQETQYF.

This sequence joins TRBV7-2 and TRBJ2-5; D may match TRBD1 or TRBD2 (6 bases each). Germline V gives CDR1 SGHTA, CDR2 FQGNSA. V lost 5 bases and J lost 4, with 14 bases in between. There are 14 residues in the CDR3. The CDR3 bases are TGTGCCAGCAGCGAGGAGGGGGGCCGAGAGACCCAGTACTTC. This translates into CASSEEGGRETQYF.

The chain recombines TRBV25-1 with TRBJ1-2; no reliable D call. The V and J ends lost 6 bases and 3 bases respectively, with 17 bases between them. The CDR3 is 15 residues long. Germline lookup yields CDR1 MGHDK and CDR2 SYGVNS. CDR3: CASRPQGSLDYGYTF. DNA for the CDR3: TGTGCCAGCAGGCCACAAGGGAGCCTTGACTATGGCTACACCTTC.

Details on this clone: An end of the junction does not agree with germline; a read error may underlie this. V usage is TRBV2 and J usage is TRBJ1-2, with D maybe TRBD1 (6 bases). The germline V gene has CDR1 SNHLY and CDR2 FYNNEI. This CDR3 contains 13 residues. The CDR3 protein is CASREDRIYGYTF. The CDR3 DNA reads as TGTGCCAGCAGGGAAGACAGGATCTATGGCTACACCTTC.

The chain's CDR3 is CASSLVLASNQPQHF. CDR3 in DNA: TGTGCCAGCAGCTTAGTTCTAGCAAGTAATCAGCCCCAGCATTTT. The V call is TRBV7-2, the J call TRBJ1-5; D gene ambiguous. V lost 1 base and J 4 bases, leaving 11 bases between the germline ends. The CDR3 runs to 15 residues. Germline assignment: CDR1 SGHTA and CDR2 FQGNSA. Variable domain in full (rest from reference TRBV7-2 and TRBJ1-5): GAGVSQSPSNKVTEKGKDVELRCDPISGHTALYWYRQSLGQGLEFLIYFQGNSAPDKSGLPSDRFSAERTGGSVSTLTIQRTQQEDSAVYLCASSLVLASNQPQHFGDGTRLSIL.

This clone was counted a single time. The chain links TRBV28 to TRBJ1-4; no reliable D call. V was pared by 5 bases and J by 7 bases, with 11 bases between. CDR3 length equals 13 residues. Per germline, CDR1 MDHEN and CDR2 SYDVKM. CDR3 loop: CASSPPISEKLFF. The CDR3 nucleotides read TGTGCCAGCAGTCCCCCGATTTCTGAAAAACTGTTTTTT.

The CDR3 loop reads CASRDQNGAAPNYGYTF. The CDR3 DNA reads as TGTGCCAGCAGAGACCAAAATGGGGCAGCCCCTAACTATGGCTACACCTTC. The chain carries TRBV14 and TRBJ1-2, with a possible D match to TRBD1 (5 bases). The V end lost 6 bases, the J end lost 0 bases, and 20 bases lay between the germline ends. The CDR3 has 17 residues. CDR1 is SGHDN, CDR2 FVKESK, per germline.

This clone occurred once. This chain connects TRBV7-2 to TRBJ1-5; no clear D. Germline CDR1 is SGHTA and CDR2 is FQGNSA. The V and J ends lost 4 bases and 6 bases respectively, with 10 bases between them. There are 13 residues in the CDR3. DNA for the CDR3: TGTGCCAGCAGCTCCCATCAAAGTCAGCCCCAGCATTTT. This encodes CASSSHQSQPQHF.

The V and J genes are TRBV3-1 (or the pseudogene TRBV3-2) and TRBJ1-5; D uncertain. With 1 base removed from V and 2 bases from J, the gap between germline ends came to 6 bases. The CDR3 consists of 14 residues. The V gene's germline CDR1 is LGHDT and CDR2 YNNKEL (reference sequence). The CDR3 is CASSQGQGNQPQHF. The CDR3 coding sequence is TGTGCCAGCAGCCAAGGTCAGGGCAATCAGCCCCAGCATTTT.

This chain uses TRBV7-6 with TRBJ2-2; 9 positions agree with TRBD1. CDR1 SGHVS and CDR2 FNYEAQ come from the germline V gene. The V and J ends lost 5 bases and 5 bases, in that order; junction bases with no gene match: 6. The CDR3 totals 15 residues. The CDR3 region is CASSHTGGGTGELFF. The CDR3 DNA reads as TGTGCCAGCAGCCACACAGGGGGCGGAACCGGGGAGCTGTTTTTT.

The chain links TRBV7-9 to TRBJ1-3, with D unclear. V dropped 0 bases and J dropped 1 base, with 7 bases sitting between them. Germline V gene sequence: CDR1 SEHNR, CDR2 FQNEAQ (reference sequence). The CDR3 extends over 15 amino acids. CDR3 region: CASSLAGGSGNTIYF. Written as DNA, the CDR3 is TGTGCCAGCAGCTTAGCAGGAGGTTCTGGAAACACCATATATTTT.

This chain uses TRBV2 with TRBJ2-1; 8 bases are a match to TRBD2. Germline V lookup: CDR1 SNHLY, CDR2 FYNNEI. V was clipped by 4 bases and J by 8 bases; unmatched bases: 10. The CDR3 has 15 residues. CDR3 in DNA: TGTGCCAGCAGTGCCGGGACTAGTTCCATCGATGAGCAGTTCTTC. Amino acid sequence: CASSAGTSSIDEQFF.